The T cell receptor beta chain under discussion was sequenced for a study of OX40 agonist ivuxolimab in advanced cancers. Study background: While on treatment, patients had intravenous ivuxolimab at 0.01 to 10 mg/kg every 2 weeks. Study observations and caveats: At doses 0.1 to 3.0 mg/kg, CD4+ and CD8+ clones expanded. CD8+ T cells (on average) carried more expanded clones than CD4+ T cells.

In the case of this clone: Its antigen remains unknown.

Method: immunoSEQ multiplex PCR; TCRdb's copy keeps in-frame clones and lacks some. This table has around 80,000 clones, roughly 80% appearing once. V was trimmed by 4 bases and J by 0 bases, leaving 9 bases between them. The CDR3 length is 13 residues. Per the germline V gene, CDR1 is GTSNPN and CDR2 is SVGIG (reference sequence). This receptor was identified in an adult with an advanced solid tumor such as melanoma, head and neck, liver or kidney cancer. Source: CD4+ or CD8+ T cells sorted from blood, taken in a trial of the OX40 agonist ivuxolimab. V and J are TRBV30 and TRBJ1-1; D possibly corresponds to TRBD1 (5 bases). CDR3 bases: TGTGCCTGGACCCGGGGGTTGAACACTGAAGCTTTCTTT. It codes for CAWTRGLNTEAFF.